The 29 T cell receptor beta chains in this list originate from one sample, sequenced in a study of blood T cell repertoires in COVID-19 (dated by TCRdb to about 2020). Receptor amplification or capture employed the immunoSEQ multiplex PCR assay. TCRdb retrieved this table from immuneACCESS and kept in-frame rearrangements only. Not all clones are present; in checked studies, unresolved V genes account for under half, and no reason is known for the remainder. The table for this sample lists roughly 410,000 clones; 89% of them were counted only once. Jointly, the top ten make up roughly 1.6% of the sample. The sequencing sample was made of peripheral blood. These receptors were collected from a woman in her thirties or forties with COVID-19, enrolled during active disease.

V and J are TRBV19 and TRBJ1-6, with 7 bases fitting TRBD1. Germline V gives CDR1 LNHDA, CDR2 SQIVND (reference sequence). V lost 7 bases to trimming and J lost 5 bases; unmatched junction nucleotides: 5. This CDR3 spans 14 amino acids. The CDR3 sequence is CASTQGVDNSPLHF. CDR3 nucleotide sequence: TGTGCCAGTACCCAGGGGGTCGATAATTCACCCCTCCACTTT.

This clone was detected a few times. J is TRBJ2-2 and V is TRBV9, with D maybe TRBD2 (5 bases). The V and J ends lost 6 bases and 6 bases respectively, with 12 bases between them. The CDR3 has 13 amino acids. Germline CDR1 SGDLS, CDR2 YYNGEE. The CDR3: CASNRGGPGELFF. CDR3 DNA: TGTGCCAGCAACCGGGGTGGACCCGGGGAGCTGTTTTTT.

This chain uses TRBV28 with TRBJ1-3; D not resolved. Germline-derived CDR1 and CDR2 are MDHEN and SYDVKM. V dropped 2 bases and J dropped 4 bases, with 18 bases sitting between them. This CDR3 spans 17 amino acids. DNA for the CDR3: TGTGCCAGCAGTTTACTTCAGACGGGAAAACCCGGAAACACCATATATTTT. Translation gives CASSLLQTGKPGNTIYF. The whole variable domain, filled in from reference TRBV28 and TRBJ1-3, reads DVKVTQSSRYLVKRTGEKVFLECVQDMDHENMFWYRQDPGLGLRLIYFSYDVKMKEKGDIPEGYSVSREKKERFSLILESASTNQTSMYLCASSLLQTGKPGNTIYFGEGSWLTVV.

This CDR3 reads CASSLAGQGTNEQFF. The CDR3 DNA follows: TGTGCCAGCAGCCTGGCGGGACAGGGAACCAATGAGCAGTTCTTC. This chain links TRBV5-4 with TRBJ2-1; 9 bases line up with TRBD1. The length of the CDR3 is 15 residues. Germline V gene data show CDR1 as SGHNT and CDR2 as YYREEE (reference sequence). With 4 bases clipped from V and 6 bases from J, the junction kept 8 bases outside the gene matches.

The V and J genes are TRBV3-1 (or the pseudogene TRBV3-2) and TRBJ1-2, with 7 positions matching TRBD1. V was clipped by 8 bases and J by 5 bases; unmatched bases: 5. Germline V gene lookup returns CDR1 LGHDT and CDR2 YNNKEL (reference sequence). This CDR3 has 12 residues. CDR3 bases: TGTGCCAGCTCCGCGGGACAGTATGGCTACACCTTC. The encoded protein is CASSAGQYGYTF.

V usage is TRBV5-1 and J usage is TRBJ1-2; 7 bases align to TRBD1. Germline-derived CDR1 and CDR2 are SGHRS and YFSETQ. Trimming cost V 3 bases and J 6 bases; bases outside gene matches: 11. The CDR3 runs to 15 residues. CDR3 residues: CASSSDPTGLDGYTF. The CDR3 DNA follows: TGCGCCAGCAGCTCTGACCCGACAGGGTTGGATGGCTACACCTTC. Full variable domain (rest looked up from reference TRBV5-1 and TRBJ1-2): KAGVTQTPRYLIKTRGQQVTLSCSPISGHRSVSWYQQTPGQGLQFLFEYFSETQRNKGNFPGRFSGRQFSNSRSEMNVSTLELGDSALYLCASSSDPTGLDGYTFGSGTRLTVV.

The chain is built from TRBV11-2 and TRBJ2-1; 11 positions agree with TRBD2. The ends lost 4 bases at V and 9 bases at J; junction bases unmatched: 11. The germline V gene encodes CDR1 SGHAT and CDR2 FQNNGV. This CDR3 is built from 16 residues. The CDR3 region is CASSSLAGGPAGEQFF. For the CDR3, the DNA is TGTGCCAGCAGCTCGTTAGCGGGGGGGCCGGCGGGTGAGCAGTTCTTC.

This clone was counted once. V and J are TRBV6-2 or TRBV6-3 and TRBJ2-7; 10 bases line up with TRBD1. The CDR3 is 16 residues long. Trimming removed 3 bases from V and 3 bases from J; junction bases left unmatched: 8. Germline V lookup: CDR1 MNHEY, CDR2 SVGEGT. CDR3 sequence (DNA): TGTGCCAGCAGTTATCCCCGGGACAGGGGAAGCTACGAGCAGTACTTC. Translated, it gives CASSYPRDRGSYEQYF.

The CDR3 DNA follows: TGTGCCAGCAGCCCAACTATAACACAGCCCCAGCATTTT. It is translated as CASSPTITQPQHF. The chain recombines TRBV11-2 with TRBJ1-5; no reliable D call. Germline V CDR1 and CDR2: SGHAT, FQNNGV. The V end lost 5 bases, the J end lost 7 bases, and 12 bases lay between the germline ends. The CDR3 sequence is 13 residues long.

The J gene is TRBJ1-1, the V gene TRBV20-1, with 8 nucleotides matching TRBD1. Per the germline V gene, CDR1 is DFQATT and CDR2 is SNEGSKA (reference sequence). This CDR3 is 10 amino acids long. The ends lost 8 bases at V and 7 bases at J; junction bases unmatched: 3. The CDR3 bases are TGCAGTTGGACAGGGAATGAAGCTTTCTTT. Its protein is CSWTGNEAFF.

This chain uses TRBV4-1 with TRBJ1-1; D may be TRBD1 (6 bases). The CDR3 length is 15 residues. Germline-derived CDR1 and CDR2 are MGHRA and YSYEKL. Trimming removed 4 bases from V and 1 base from J, with 13 bases in between. CDR3 bases: TGCGCCAGCAGCCTAAAGGGACACCCGAACACTGAAGCTTTCTTT. It yields the protein CASSLKGHPNTEAFF.

The V and J genes are TRBV7-8 and TRBJ1-1; no clear D gene. V shed 5 bases and J shed 4 bases, with 17 bases lying between them. This CDR3 has 15 amino acids. Germline lookup yields CDR1 SGHVS and CDR2 FQNEAQ. CDR3 bases: TGTGCCAGCAGCCTGGCCGGGAGGGCGAGCACTGAAGCTTTCTTT. Its translation is CASSLAGRASTEAFF. The full variable domain, its missing parts supplied by reference TRBV7-8 and TRBJ1-1, is GAGVSQSPRYKVAKRGQDVALRCDPISGHVSLFWYQQALGQGPEFLTYFQNEAQLDKSGLPSDRFFAERPEGSVSTLKIQRTQQEDSAVYLCASSLAGRASTEAFFGQGTRLTVV.

The rearrangement links TRBV15 to TRBJ1-2; perhaps TRBD1 as D (5 bases). Per the germline V gene, CDR1 is LNHNV and CDR2 is YYDKDF (reference sequence). The CDR3 loop spans 14 amino acids. V lost 1 base, J lost 4 bases, and 10 bases lay in between. The CDR3 loop reads CATSRAKGSYGYTF. The CDR3 DNA reads as TGTGCCACCAGCAGAGCAAAGGGGTCCTATGGCTACACCTTC.

The chain uses TRBV5-4 and TRBJ1-6; TRBD1 aligns across 9 bases. Germline V gene data show CDR1 as SGHNT and CDR2 as YYREEE (reference sequence). With V trimmed by 0 bases and J by 7 bases, 5 bases remained unmatched. There are 16 residues in the CDR3. The CDR3 bases are TGTGCCAGCAGCTTGGCAGGGACAGGGAGGAATTCACCCCTCCACTTT. Translating gives CASSLAGTGRNSPLHF.

V and J are TRBV5-1 and TRBJ2-3; 10 bases match TRBD2. This CDR3 has 15 amino acids. CDR1 and CDR2 (germline): SGHRS, YFSETQ. Unmatched junction bases numbered 5, after V lost 2 bases and J lost 5 bases. The CDR3 sequence is CASSFERGGVDTQYF. In nucleotides, the CDR3 is TGCGCCAGCAGCTTCGAGCGGGGGGGCGTAGATACGCAGTATTTT.

V usage is TRBV7-9 and J usage is TRBJ2-1, with 10 bases fitting TRBD2. Germline CDR1 and CDR2: SEHNR and FQNEAQ (reference sequence). CDR3 size: 19 residues. Trimming took 7 bases from V and 0 from J; bases not matched to a gene: 15. The CDR3 here is CASMHTGTSVQSSYNEQFF. The DNA for the CDR3 is TGTGCCAGCATGCACACCGGGACTAGCGTCCAAAGCTCCTACAATGAGCAGTTCTTC.

About this clone itself: Other DNA sequences of this sample code for an identical CDR3. The chain is built from TRBV7-2 and TRBJ1-1; D is unclear. Germline-derived CDR1 and CDR2 are SGHTA and FQGNSA. Trimming left V 3 bases short and J 4 bases short, with 6 bases between. This CDR3 has 12 residues. Here the CDR3 reads CASSFPGTEAFF. CDR3 DNA: TGTGCCAGCAGCTTCCCAGGCACTGAAGCTTTCTTT.

The CDR3 bases are TGTGCCACCAGTGATCCCAACTCTGGAAACACCATATATTTT. Encoded protein: CATSDPNSGNTIYF. The genes are TRBV24-1 and TRBJ1-3; D not resolved. V lost 3 bases and J 0 bases, leaving 5 bases between the germline ends. This CDR3 is 14 amino acids long. CDR1 is KGHDR, CDR2 SFDVKD, per germline.

The chain couples TRBV27 to TRBJ1-5; unclear D gene. The germline V and J ends were trimmed by 10 bases and 11 bases, with 15 bases remaining between them. Germline values: CDR1 MNHEY, CDR2 SMNVEV (reference sequence). This CDR3 has 11 residues. CDR3 nucleotides: TGTGCCACCTTAAATAGAGGAGCCCAGCATTTT. Translating it yields CATLNRGAQHF.

CDR3 sequence reads: CASSLAAGNSPLHF. The CDR3 bases are TGTGCCAGCAGCTTGGCGGCAGGGAATTCACCCCTCCACTTT. This chain connects TRBV5-4 to TRBJ1-6; maybe TRBD1 (5 bases). V shed 0 bases and J shed 7 bases, with 8 bases lying between them. The CDR3 length is 14 residues. CDR1 is SGHNT and CDR2 is YYREEE in the germline V gene (reference sequence).

This chain uses TRBV4-3 with TRBJ2-7; 11 bases are a match to TRBD1. The CDR3 runs to 17 residues. CDR1 is LGHNA and CDR2 is YSLEER in the germline V gene. With V trimmed by 4 bases and J by 0 bases, 8 bases remained unmatched. The CDR3 reads CASSLYGQGADSYEQYF. The CDR3 DNA reads TGCGCCAGCAGCCTCTACGGACAGGGGGCGGACTCCTACGAGCAGTACTTC.

The chain links TRBV6-5 to TRBJ1-3; D is unresolved. Trimming pared 6 bases from V and 0 bases from J, leaving 9 bases between. CDR1 and CDR2 (germline): MNHEY, SVGAGI. CDR3 length equals 14 residues. CDR3 sequence: CASSGLTSGNTIYF. The CDR3 nucleotides are TGTGCCAGCAGCGGACTTACCTCTGGAAACACCATATATTTT.

The genes are TRBV4-3 and TRBJ2-7, with 8 nucleotides matching TRBD1. The CDR3 extends over 14 amino acids. The germline gives CDR1 LGHNA, CDR2 YSLEER. V was clipped by 6 bases and J by 7 bases; unmatched bases: 11. The CDR3 DNA follows: TGCGCCAGCAGTCGTTGGCAGGGGGCAGGGGAGCAGTACTTC. Residues: CASSRWQGAGEQYF.

This clone was seen a few times. This CDR3 is also generated by other DNA sequences in the sample. The chain recombines TRBV29-1 with TRBJ2-3; the match to TRBD2 covers 10 bases. The CDR3 is made up of 15 amino acids. With 3 bases clipped from V and 3 bases from J, the junction kept 6 bases outside the gene matches. The germline V gene has CDR1 SQVTM and CDR2 ANQGSEA. Written as DNA, the CDR3 is TGCAGCGTTGAGGGGGCTAGCGGGGGTACAGATACGCAGTATTTT. Its translation is CSVEGASGGTDTQYF.

This clone was recorded a few times. In DNA, the CDR3 is TGTGCCAGTAGTATAGAGGGACAGGGGCATGAAAAACTGTTTTTT. Translating it yields CASSIEGQGHEKLFF. The chain couples TRBV19 to TRBJ1-4, with TRBD1 matching 10 bases. CDR1 and CDR2 (germline): LNHDA, SQIVND (reference sequence). The CDR3 has 15 residues. With V trimmed by 0 bases and J by 6 bases, 1 base remained unmatched.

Notes on this clone: One junction end does not reproduce the germline sequence, and a read error may be involved. This chain uses TRBV7-7 with TRBJ2-5; 10 bases are a match to TRBD2. Germline V CDR1 and CDR2: SSHAT, FNYEAQ (reference sequence). The CDR3 length is 16 residues. In nucleotides, the CDR3 is TGTGCTAGCAGCTTAGGGGCTAGCGGGGGACAAGAGACCCAGTACTTC. Amino acid sequence: CASSLGASGGQETQYF.

This chain links TRBV6-6 with TRBJ1-3; D is perhaps TRBD1 (6 bases). V was shortened by 6 bases and J by 1 base, with 10 bases between the two germline ends. The germline gives CDR1 MNHNY, CDR2 SVGAGI (reference sequence). CDR3 length equals 14 residues. CDR3: CASRPTGSGNTIYF. CDR3 DNA sequence: TGTGCCAGCAGACCTACAGGGTCTGGAAACACCATATATTTT.

The chain has TRBV29-1 and TRBJ1-2; a weak D match, TRBD1 (5 bases). This CDR3 region has 13 residues. V dropped 1 base and J dropped 5 bases, with 11 bases sitting between them. Germline V gene lookup returns CDR1 SQVTM and CDR2 ANQGSEA. The CDR3, as DNA: TGCAGCGTTGAAGGGGCGGGGGTTTATGGCTACACCTTC. Protein product: CSVEGAGVYGYTF.

V is TRBV30 and J is TRBJ1-2; the D is unclear. V lost 1 base to trimming and J lost 8 bases, with 11 bases between them. The CDR3 spans 12 residues. From germline, CDR1 is GTSNPN and CDR2 SVGIG (reference sequence). CDR3 sequence reads: CAWSERREGYTF. The CDR3 DNA is TGTGCCTGGAGTGAAAGGAGGGAGGGCTACACCTTC. Variable domain in full (rest from reference TRBV30 and TRBJ1-2): SQTIHQWPATLVQPVGSPLSLECTVEGTSNPNLYWYRQAAGRGLQLLFYSVGIGQISSEVPQNLSASRPQDRQFILSSKKLLLSDSGFYLCAWSERREGYTFGSGTRLTVV.